The TCR beta chain under discussion was sequenced for a study of graft-versus-host responses after intestinal transplantation (dated by TCRdb to the early 2020s). For the study in its entirety: The transplants that recipients got were multivisceral, liver-intestinal, or isolated intestinal. Bulk TCR-beta CDR3 sequencing was used to track graft-versus-host and host-versus-graft alloreactive T cell clones in the graft, circulation and bone marrow after intestinal transplantation. Alloreactive clones were identified by sequencing pre-transplant mixed lymphocyte reaction products and comparing them with unstimulated pre-transplant donor and recipient T cells. Of the 20 to 25 intestinal transplant recipients enrolled in the cohort, one of whom was a retransplant, a few patients without pretransplant specimens were excluded. Rather than being sequenced by the commercial service, samples from a few later patients were sequenced in-house on an Illumina MiSeq and processed with MiXCR. All recipients received anti-thymocyte globulin induction followed by maintenance tacrolimus and steroids for two to four years. Donor T cell macrochimerism was defined as a peak of at least 4% donor T cells among recipient peripheral blood mononuclear cells. Here is what the overall study found, with its caveats: In the allografts of patients with donor T cell macrochimerism, GvH to HvG T cell clonal ratios were high. Early after transplant, peak levels of circulating GvH clones were found to be associated with declines in HvG clones. GvH clones were found in recipient bone marrow, and some of the GvH clones appeared earlier in ileal mucosa or blood, which is consistent with an intestinal mucosal origin. The conclusions were limited by the relatively low number and heterogeneity of the intestinal transplant patients.

CDR1 is given as MGHRA and CDR2 as YSYEKL, both from the germline V gene. The CDR3 has 16 amino acids, counting the end cysteine and phenylalanine. Only the CDR3 DNA stays, 48 bases, in frame from base 1. V is pruned by 2 bases and J by 4 bases, leaving 5 bases of the junction without a gene match. The method was the immunoSEQ multiplex PCR assay. For most patients, genomic DNA was isolated with the Qiagen DNeasy Blood and Tissue Kit and sent frozen to Adaptive Biotechnologies for TCR sequencing. High-throughput TCR-beta CDR3 sequencing of genomic DNA from most patients was performed by Adaptive Biotechnologies. The original pipeline was this. Adaptive's ImmunoSEQ software supplied the TCR sequencing data for 15 to 20 patients, while MiXCR and VDJtools were used to process a few other patients. CD4 versus CD8 sorting errors were corrected by removing sequences found in both subsets at a frequency ratio below 5:1. CDR3 nucleotide sequences shared between donor and recipient were removed because the origin of such sequences could not be assigned. At least 2-fold expansion over unstimulated cells and a minimum CFSE-low frequency of 0.002% (template counts) or 0.001% (read counts) were required for clones to be classified as alloreactive. Clones were considered mappable if detected in sequenced pre-transplant spleen, lymph node, or MLR CFSE-low populations of the donor or recipient. The cumulative frequency of alloreactive clones was calculated as a percentage of all sequences, weighted by copy number. TCRdb's version of the immuneACCESS table is confined to in-frame rearrangements and falls short of the full clone set. An unresolved V gene accounts for under half of the shortfall where checked; the remainder is of unknown origin. The V and J calls and the clone size are those of that table, but D and trimming were determined from the DNA. In this sample the table shows some 84,000 clones, around 84% of which occur a single time. About 0.8% of the sample goes to the ten largest clones.

Worth noting for this clone: Its antigen is not yet known. No base quality values were provided; no much bigger clone lies one nucleotide off.

The sample's time point label is to be understood as: cells obtained before transplantation from donor or recipient. CD3+CD4+ and CD3+CD8+ populations were FACS-sorted from unstimulated pre-transplant donor and recipient cells taken from spleen or lymph nodes. This clonotype was sampled from a human donor who received an intestinal transplant. The V and J segments used are TRBV4-1 and TRBJ2-1, and TRBD2 matches 10 of the central bases. Sequencing was performed on unstimulated CD4+ T cells sorted from spleen or lymph node cells, taken before intestinal transplant. The CDR3 region: CASSQYSGGVYNEQFF. In nucleotides, the sequence is TGCGCCAGCAGCCAATACAGCGGGGGGGTATACAATGAGCAGTTCTTC.